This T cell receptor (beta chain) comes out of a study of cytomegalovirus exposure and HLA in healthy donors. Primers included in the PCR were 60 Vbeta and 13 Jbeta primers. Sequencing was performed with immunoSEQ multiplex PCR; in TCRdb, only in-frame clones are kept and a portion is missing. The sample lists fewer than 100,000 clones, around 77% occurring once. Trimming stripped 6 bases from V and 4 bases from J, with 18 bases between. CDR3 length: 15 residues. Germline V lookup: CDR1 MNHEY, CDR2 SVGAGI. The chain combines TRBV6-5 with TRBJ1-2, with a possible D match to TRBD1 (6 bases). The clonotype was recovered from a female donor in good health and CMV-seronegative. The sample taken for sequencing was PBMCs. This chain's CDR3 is CASRPVGGGGYGYTF. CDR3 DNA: TGTGCCAGCAGACCCGTGGGAGGGGGGGGCTATGGCTACACCTTC.